Ten or more counts support the clone carrying this T cell receptor beta chain. Its specificity is unknown. This sample is part of a study of vaccination effects on CD4 cells after COVID-19. Overall study: Each participant was administered two doses of either the BNT162b2 or the mRNA-1273 vaccine. Broader study findings: Marked clonal contraction of both clone types appeared late after vaccination.

CD4+ T cells specific for antigen were expanded with viral peptide pools by the ViraFEST assay before sequencing. Following an approximately eleven-day culture, CD4+ T cells were purified. Recipients of the vaccine had no prior SARS-CoV-2 infection and negative nucleocapsid antibodies. V was trimmed by 0 bases and J by 1 base, leaving 8 bases between them. Germline values: CDR1 SGHRS, CDR2 YFSETQ. This CDR3 comprises 15 residues. Some clones are missing from TCRdb's copy, which holds only in-frame ones; the method was immunoSEQ multiplex PCR. The repertoire holds just over 30,000 clones, with 55% to 75% as singletons.

The specimen comprised CD4+ T cells from PBMCs cultured with HCoV-229E spike peptides, sampled before COVID-19 vaccination. The chain carries TRBV5-1 and TRBJ1-3; D is uncertain. The TCR originated in a human donor who received a COVID-19 vaccine. The CDR3 loop is CASSLALGSGNTIYF. The CDR3, as DNA: TGCGCCAGCAGCTTGGCCCTGGGATCTGGAAACACCATATATTTT.